The rows below give T cell receptor beta chains drawn from one sample of a study of T cell repertoires in cytomegalovirus infection. No antigen has been identified for these receptors. TCRdb re-called the reads with MiXCR, one entry per CDR3 protein. The sample gives 900,000 to 950,000 distinct CDR3 sequences, roughly a third of which show up once; 13% is in the top ten. The sequences come from cultured CD8+ T cells from PBMCs, collected from culture after CMV antigen stimulation. Receptors were obtained from a human donor in good health (CMV status not recorded). Some clones in this sample may be carry-over from other donors' samples. The CDR3 runs from the conserved cysteine through the conserved F or W. The D gene is left open where the match is weak. The size of a clone is reported for some rows only, either as once, few or many, or as a class for expanded clones.

D gene	V gene	J gene	clone size	CDR3 DNA	CDR3 protein
.	TRBV10-1	TRBJ2-3	few	TGCGCCAGCAGTGAGGCTCGCCGCACAGATACGCAGTATTTT	CASSEARRTDTQYF
.	TRBV6-6	TRBJ1-5	few	TGTGCCAGCAGTTACCCTAGGGGGGAGATTCATAGCAATCAGCCCCAGCATTTT	CASSYPRGEIHSNQPQHF
TRBD1	TRBV4-1	TRBJ1-4	few	TGCGCCAGCAGCCAGCACACGGGACAGAATGAAAAACTGTTTTTT	CASSQHTGQNEKLFF
.	TRBV27	TRBJ1-4	.	TGTGTCAGCAGTATACAGGGATTGGCGGGAAAACTGTTTTTT	CVSSIQGLAGKLFF
TRBD1	TRBV5-4	TRBJ1-6	.	TGTGCCAGCAGCTTATCGACAGGGCTAAATTCACCCCTCCACTTT	CASSLSTGLNSPLHF
TRBD1	TRBV6-1	TRBJ2-3	few	TGTGCCAGCTGGGACAGGGGGTCAGATACGCAGTATTTT	CASWDRGSDTQYF
TRBD1	TRBV6-2/TRBV6-3	TRBJ1-1	many	TGTGCCAGCAGGATGACAGGGGGCACTGAAGCTTTCTTT	CASRMTGGTEAFF
.	TRBV24-1	TRBJ2-1	few	TGTGCCACCAGCCCCCGGGGCGTTGGCCACAATGAGCAGTTCTTC	CATSPRGVGHNEQFF
.	TRBV23-1	TRBJ1-1	.	TGCGCCAGCAGTCAACATGCTTTCTTT	CASSQHAFF
.	TRBV6-1	TRBJ1-1	.	TGTGCCAGCAGTGAAGTGGGGTATGGGCCGTACACTGAAGCTTTCTTT	CASSEVGYGPYTEAFF
.	TRBV7-9	TRBJ2-1	few	TGTGCCAGCAGACACAGGGACTCCTACAATGAGCAGTTCTTC	CASRHRDSYNEQFF
.	TRBV6-6	TRBJ1-5	.	TGTGCCAGCATCCCGACAGCCCGTAGCAATCAGCCCCAGCATTTT	CASIPTARSNQPQHF
TRBD1	TRBV28	TRBJ2-5	.	TGTGCCAGCGGAGGGGACAGGGAGCTTCAAGAGACCCAGTACTTC	CASGGDRELQETQYF
.	TRBV10-3	TRBJ1-1	few	TGTGCCATCAGTGAAGGTGGGAGAGAAGCTTTCTTT	CAISEGGREAFF
.	TRBV11-3	TRBJ2-3	.	TGTGCCAGCGCGTTTCTTGACACAGATACGCAGTATTTT	CASAFLDTDTQYF
.	TRBV7-9	TRBJ2-3	.	TGTGCCAGCAGCCACGCCGGCGGCTCAGATACGCAGTATTTT	CASSHAGGSDTQYF
TRBD1	TRBV7-4	TRBJ2-2	.	TGTGCCAGCAGCCCCGGGACAGGGCCGAGGGGGGAGCTGTTTTTT	CASSPGTGPRGELFF
TRBD1	TRBV7-9	TRBJ2-1	few	TGTGCCAGCAGCCAGGAAGGGGGCTTTTGGAATGAGCAGTTCTTC	CASSQEGGFWNEQFF
TRBD1	TRBV2	TRBJ2-1	.	TGTGCCACCCAAGGAAGACAGGGTTTGGGGCATGAGCAGTTCTTC	CATQGRQGLGHEQFF
.	TRBV6-5	TRBJ1-1	.	TGTGCCAGCAGTTACTCGCTCGGGGAGTCCTTCGCCACTGAAGCTTTCTTT	CASSYSLGESFATEAFF
TRBD1	TRBV7-2	TRBJ2-3	.	TGTGCCAGCAGCCCTCGGACAGGGGGCCCAGATACGCAGTATTTT	CASSPRTGGPDTQYF
TRBD1	TRBV7-9	TRBJ1-1	few	TGTGCCAGCAGCTTGGCACAGGGGGGAGATGAAGCTTTCTTT	CASSLAQGGDEAFF
.	TRBV28	TRBJ2-3	.	TGTGCCAGCAGTCAGGACAGTGCCGGAGATACGCAGTATTTT	CASSQDSAGDTQYF
TRBD1	TRBV6-2/TRBV6-3	TRBJ1-1	few	TGTGCCAGCAGTTACCCTCCGGGACAGGGGGCTGAAGCTTTCTTT	CASSYPPGQGAEAFF
TRBD2	TRBV7-9	TRBJ2-1	many	TGTGCCAGCAAACTAGCGGGGCGTAACAATGAGCAGTTCTTC	CASKLAGRNNEQFF
.	TRBV10-3	TRBJ1-5	once	TGTGCCATCAGTGTAACCCTCAGGCAGCCCCAGCATTTT	CAISVTLRQPQHF
.	TRBV24-1	TRBJ1-2	.	TGTGCCACCAGTGAACGGACAGCGAACTATGGCTACACCTTC	CATSERTANYGYTF